A single sample gave rise to the 23 T cell receptor beta chains below, sequenced in a study of T cell responses to AZD1222 COVID-19 vaccine. Generated by immunoSEQ multiplex PCR, the TCRdb table keeps only in-frame clones and is missing some. The table includes more than 85,000 clones, over 80% detected once. Sequencing used peripheral blood, obtained on day 0 of AZD1222 vaccination. The source of these receptors is an adult in good health.

The chain combines TRBV4-2 with TRBJ1-1; 11 positions match TRBD1. The ends lost 1 base at V and 5 bases at J; junction bases unmatched: 0. This CDR3 is built from 14 residues. Germline V gene lookup returns CDR1 LGHNA and CDR2 YNFKEQ. CDR3: CASSQGDRGTEAFF. DNA of the CDR3: TGTGCCAGCAGCCAAGGGGACAGGGGGACTGAAGCTTTCTTT.

The chain uses TRBV3-1 (or the pseudogene TRBV3-2) and TRBJ1-4; no reliable D call. With 2 bases removed from V and 0 bases from J, the gap between germline ends came to 7 bases. CDR1 LGHDT and CDR2 YNNKEL come from the germline V gene (reference sequence). The CDR3 has 15 residues. The CDR3 sequence: CASSQLGTTNEKLFF. The CDR3 DNA reads as TGTGCCAGCAGCCAACTGGGTACAACTAATGAAAAACTGTTTTTT.

This chain links TRBV2 with TRBJ1-4, with 8 nucleotides matching TRBD1. CDR1 is SNHLY, CDR2 FYNNEI, per germline. The length of the CDR3 is 16 residues. Trimming at V came to 4 bases and at J to 7 bases, leaving 11 bases not matched to a gene. CDR3 sequence (DNA): TGTGCCAGCAGTGTGAGGACAGGGATGATAGGTGAAAAACTGTTTTTT. The encoded protein is CASSVRTGMIGEKLFF.

This clone was counted once. CDR3 nucleotides: TGCAGTGCTAGTGGGTCTAATGAAAAACTGTTTTTT. Its protein is CSASGSNEKLFF. J is TRBJ1-4 and V is TRBV20-1; D gene ambiguous. The V and J ends lost 3 bases and 3 bases respectively, with 5 bases between them. The CDR3 length is 12 residues. The germline V gene has CDR1 DFQATT and CDR2 SNEGSKA (reference sequence).

V usage is TRBV7-3 and J usage is TRBJ2-7; 8 bases line up with TRBD1. The CDR3 loop spans 13 amino acids. Germline-derived CDR1 and CDR2 are SGHTA and FQGTGA. Losses at the gene ends were 5 bases for V and 3 bases for J; bases not matched to a gene: 3. The CDR3, as DNA: TGTGCCAGCAGCACCGGGACAGGCTACGAGCAGTACTTC. As protein: CASSTGTGYEQYF. Supplemented by reference TRBV7-3 and TRBJ2-7, the full variable domain reads GAGVSQTPSNKVTEKGKYVELRCDPISGHTALYWYRQSLGQGPEFLIYFQGTGAADDSGLPNDRFFAVRPEGSVSTLKIQRTERGDSAVYLCASSTGTGYEQYFGPGTRLTVT.

Only one count was recorded for this clone. The genes are TRBV19 and TRBJ1-2; TRBD1 is a possible D gene (6 bases). V was cut by 1 base and J by 6 bases, with 15 bases left in between. This CDR3 region has 15 residues. Germline-derived CDR1 and CDR2 are LNHDA and SQIVND (reference sequence). The CDR3 spells CASSIGGGAGDGYTF. The CDR3 nucleotides are TGTGCCAGTAGTATAGGAGGGGGGGCTGGAGATGGCTACACCTTC.

The V call is TRBV28, the J call TRBJ2-1; a weak D match, TRBD2 (6 bases). CDR3 length: 15 residues. V was clipped by 8 bases and J by 2 bases, with 16 bases between them. Germline V gene data show CDR1 as MDHEN and CDR2 as SYDVKM. CDR3 sequence reads: CASGRWVAAYNEQFF. In DNA, the CDR3 is TGTGCCAGCGGAAGATGGGTAGCGGCCTACAATGAGCAGTTCTTC.

The rearrangement uses TRBV7-2 and TRBJ2-1, with 11 bases lining up with TRBD2. This CDR3 has 15 residues. Germline CDR1 reads SGHTA; CDR2 reads FQGNSA. V was clipped by 3 bases and J by 5 bases; unmatched bases: 3. The CDR3 nucleotides read TGTGCCAGCAGCTTTAGCGGGGGGGTTGACAATGAGCAGTTCTTC. Protein: CASSFSGGVDNEQFF. The complete variable domain, with remaining parts taken from reference TRBV7-2 and TRBJ2-1, reads GAGVSQSPSNKVTEKGKDVELRCDPISGHTALYWYRQSLGQGLEFLIYFQGNSAPDKSGLPSDRFSAERTGGSVSTLTIQRTQQEDSAVYLCASSFSGGVDNEQFFGPGTRLTVL.

The chain joins TRBV6-5 to TRBJ2-7; 9 positions agree with TRBD2. CDR3 length: 15 amino acids. From germline, CDR1 is MNHEY and CDR2 SVGAGI. V was pared by 7 bases and J by 0 bases, with 7 bases of the junction left unmatched. The CDR3 is CASTRSTSGSYEQYF. CDR3 bases: TGTGCCAGCACCCGATCGACTAGCGGCTCCTACGAGCAGTACTTC.

V is TRBV10-2 and J is TRBJ2-7; TRBD2 matches 7 bases. CDR3 length: 16 amino acids. V shed 2 bases, J shed 2 bases, and the junction held 9 bases outside the gene matches. Per germline, CDR1 WSHSY and CDR2 SAAADI. CDR3 nucleotide sequence: TGCGCCAGCAGTGAGCCCGGGGAGGGGAGGCCCTACGAGCAGTACTTC. Protein product: CASSEPGEGRPYEQYF.

The V call is TRBV7-9, the J call TRBJ2-7; D ambiguous. Looked up from germline, CDR1 is SEHNR and CDR2 is FQNEAQ (reference sequence). This CDR3 comprises 14 residues. With 2 bases removed from V and 5 bases from J, the gap between germline ends came to 13 bases. CDR3 nucleotides: TGTGCCAGCAGCTTATTCGCCCGTCTCGACGAGCAGTACTTC. Protein: CASSLFARLDEQYF.

This clone was detected once. The chain has TRBV18 and TRBJ1-1; the D gene is possibly TRBD1 (6 bases). The germline V gene has CDR1 KGHSH and CDR2 LQKENI. The CDR3 totals 13 residues. V was trimmed by 6 bases and J by 2 bases, leaving 10 bases between them. Written as DNA, the CDR3 is TGTGCCAGCTCGGGACAAGGTAACACTGAAGCTTTCTTT. Its protein product is CASSGQGNTEAFF.

The rearrangement links TRBV28 to TRBJ1-6; D remains ambiguous. V shed 6 bases and J shed 13 bases, with 25 bases lying between them. This CDR3 contains 16 residues. In germline, CDR1 is MDHEN, CDR2 SYDVKM. The CDR3 nucleotides read TGTGCCAGCAGACCCGCCGGCGGCACGCTGGTCACCCCCCTCCACTTT. Protein: CASRPAGGTLVTPLHF.

The genes are TRBV7-3 and TRBJ2-2, with 11 bases fitting TRBD2. The CDR3 contains 16 residues. The V segment lost 5 bases and the J segment 7 bases; nucleotides outside the gene matches: 9. In germline, CDR1 is SGHTA, CDR2 FQGTGA. This chain's CDR3 is CASSPVAGGPGGELFF. CDR3 sequence (DNA): TGTGCCAGCAGCCCGGTAGCGGGAGGGCCCGGCGGGGAGCTGTTTTTT.

As DNA, the CDR3 is TGCGCCAGCAGCTGGACCACGGGGGGCGTTGAGCAGTTCTTC. Translating gives CASSWTTGGVEQFF. The chain links TRBV5-1 to TRBJ2-1; perhaps TRBD2 as D (7 bases). Trimming removed 3 bases from V and 9 bases from J, with 16 bases in between. CDR3 length: 14 residues. Germline CDR1 SGHRS, CDR2 YFSETQ. The full variable domain, rest sourced from reference TRBV5-1 and TRBJ2-1, is KAGVTQTPRYLIKTRGQQVTLSCSPISGHRSVSWYQQTPGQGLQFLFEYFSETQRNKGNFPGRFSGRQFSNSRSEMNVSTLELGDSALYLCASSWTTGGVEQFFGPGTRLTVL.

CDR3 in amino acids: CASSSGPGNYGYTF. CDR3 DNA: TGTGCCAGCAGCTCGGGACCGGGTAACTATGGCTACACCTTC. This chain joins TRBV5-6 and TRBJ1-2, with D possibly being TRBD1 (5 bases). V gave up 3 bases and J gave up 1 base, with 10 bases separating them. Germline lookup yields CDR1 SGHDT and CDR2 YYEEEE. The CDR3 consists of 14 residues.

The chain combines TRBV10-3 with TRBJ1-6; D is perhaps TRBD1 (5 bases). The CDR3 loop spans 13 amino acids. CDR1 is ENHRY and CDR2 is SYGVKD in the germline V gene. Deletions cut 6 bases from V and 7 bases from J, with 10 bases between. CDR3 bases: TGTGCCATCAGCGAGGGGCACAATTCACCCCTCCACTTT. Translating gives CAISEGHNSPLHF.

The J gene is TRBJ2-5, the V gene TRBV19, with 10 bases that match TRBD2. Trimming took 5 bases from V and 5 from J; bases not matched to a gene: 5. The germline CDR1 and CDR2 sequences are LNHDA and SQIVND (reference sequence). The CDR3 is 14 residues long. CDR3 region: CASSLGLADETQYF. The DNA for the CDR3 is TGTGCCAGTAGTCTTGGACTAGCGGACGAGACCCAGTACTTC.

The V and J genes are TRBV7-2 and TRBJ2-3; 10 bases align to TRBD2. V was pared by 3 bases and J by 1 base, with 7 bases of the junction left unmatched. Germline CDR1 is SGHTA and CDR2 is FQGNSA. The CDR3 is 17 residues long. CDR3 bases: TGTGCCAGCAGCTTTGGAGCGGGGGGGCTAGGCACAGATACGCAGTATTTT. Its translation: CASSFGAGGLGTDTQYF. Full variable domain (rest looked up from reference TRBV7-2 and TRBJ2-3): GAGVSQSPSNKVTEKGKDVELRCDPISGHTALYWYRQSLGQGLEFLIYFQGNSAPDKSGLPSDRFSAERTGGSVSTLTIQRTQQEDSAVYLCASSFGAGGLGTDTQYFGPGTRLTVL.

The rearrangement uses TRBV12-5 and TRBJ2-7; 10 bases are a match to TRBD2. The J segment lost 3 bases and the V segment lost 6 bases, leaving 11 bases of the junction unmatched. CDR1 is LGHNT and CDR2 is FRNRAP in the germline V gene. CDR3 size: 16 residues. The CDR3 spells CASGSTGLATYYEQYF. Here the CDR3 DNA reads TGTGCTAGTGGATCGACGGGACTAGCGACATACTACGAGCAGTACTTC.

This chain links TRBV7-9 with TRBJ1-2; perhaps TRBD1 as D (5 bases). The CDR3 is 15 amino acids. V was cut by 5 bases and J by 2 bases, with 15 bases left in between. Germline V CDR1 and CDR2: SEHNR, FQNEAQ (reference sequence). Here the CDR3 DNA reads TGTGCCAGCAGCCCCCAGGGAAAACGGAACTATGGCTACACCTTC. Amino acid sequence: CASSPQGKRNYGYTF.

Of note for this clone: At the DNA level, this CDR3 is encoded by other sequences in the same sample as well. The chain links TRBV7-9 to TRBJ1-2; D gene unclear. Germline V gene data show CDR1 as SEHNR and CDR2 as FQNEAQ (reference sequence). V was clipped by 1 base and J by 5 bases, with 5 bases between them. The CDR3 has 12 amino acids. This chain's CDR3 is CASSLEGYGYTF. The CDR3, as DNA: TGTGCCAGCAGCTTAGAAGGTTATGGCTACACCTTC.

The gene calls are TRBV7-3 and TRBJ1-6; no clear D. The CDR3 loop spans 15 amino acids. V shed 2 bases and J shed 3 bases, with 8 bases lying between them. Germline lookup yields CDR1 SGHTA and CDR2 FQGTGA. The CDR3, as DNA: TGTGCCAGCAGCTTATTGTCGGGCTATAATTCACCCCTCCACTTT. Protein sequence: CASSLLSGYNSPLHF.